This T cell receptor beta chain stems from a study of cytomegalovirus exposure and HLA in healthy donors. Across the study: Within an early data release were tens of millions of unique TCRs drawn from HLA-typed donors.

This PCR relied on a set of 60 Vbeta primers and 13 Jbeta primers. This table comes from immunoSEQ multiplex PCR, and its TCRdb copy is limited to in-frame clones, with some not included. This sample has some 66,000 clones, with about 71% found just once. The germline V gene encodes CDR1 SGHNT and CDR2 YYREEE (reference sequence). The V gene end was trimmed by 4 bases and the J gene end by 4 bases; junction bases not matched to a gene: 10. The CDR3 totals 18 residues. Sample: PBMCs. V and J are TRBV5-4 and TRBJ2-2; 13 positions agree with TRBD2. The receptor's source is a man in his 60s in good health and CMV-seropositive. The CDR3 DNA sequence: TGTGCCAGCAGCCCCAGACTAGCGGGGGGTTCGGGCACCGGGGAGCTGTTTTTT. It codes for CASSPRLAGGSGTGELFF.